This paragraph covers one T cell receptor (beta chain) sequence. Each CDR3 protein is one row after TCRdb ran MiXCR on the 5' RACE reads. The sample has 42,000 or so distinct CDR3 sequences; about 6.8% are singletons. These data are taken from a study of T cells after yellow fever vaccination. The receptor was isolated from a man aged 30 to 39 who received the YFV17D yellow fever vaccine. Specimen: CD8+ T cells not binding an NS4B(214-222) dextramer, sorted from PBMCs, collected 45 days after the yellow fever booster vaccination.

CDR3 loop: CANARESGGELFF. The CDR3 DNA reads as TGTGCCAACGCACGGGAGAGTGGCGGGGAGCTGTTTTTT. V and J are TRBV5-4 and TRBJ2-2; D might be TRBD2 (6 bases). This CDR3 is built from 13 residues. V was pared by 9 bases and J by 7 bases, with 16 bases between. Germline V gene lookup returns CDR1 SGHNT and CDR2 YYREEE (reference sequence).